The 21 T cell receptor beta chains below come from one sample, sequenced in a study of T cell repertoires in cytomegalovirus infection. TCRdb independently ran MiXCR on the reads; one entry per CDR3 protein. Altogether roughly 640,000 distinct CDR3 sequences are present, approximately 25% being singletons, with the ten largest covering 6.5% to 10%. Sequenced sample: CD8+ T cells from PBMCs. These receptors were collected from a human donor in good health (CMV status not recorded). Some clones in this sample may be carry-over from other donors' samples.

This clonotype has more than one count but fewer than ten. The CDR3 nucleotides are TGTGCCAGCAGTTTAGGAAGGAGGGAAACGGAAAAACTGTTTTTT. It translates to CASSLGRRETEKLFF. The chain joins TRBV28 to TRBJ1-4, with D uncertain. Germline V gene data show CDR1 as MDHEN and CDR2 as SYDVKM. This CDR3 is 15 amino acids long. Trimming removed 2 bases at V and 8 bases at J, with 15 bases between.

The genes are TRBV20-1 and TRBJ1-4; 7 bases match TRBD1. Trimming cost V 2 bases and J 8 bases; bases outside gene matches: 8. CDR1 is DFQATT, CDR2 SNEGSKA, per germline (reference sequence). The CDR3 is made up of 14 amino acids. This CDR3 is CSARPRGQGEKLFF. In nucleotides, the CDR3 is TGCAGTGCTAGACCTAGGGGGCAAGGAGAAAAACTGTTTTTT.

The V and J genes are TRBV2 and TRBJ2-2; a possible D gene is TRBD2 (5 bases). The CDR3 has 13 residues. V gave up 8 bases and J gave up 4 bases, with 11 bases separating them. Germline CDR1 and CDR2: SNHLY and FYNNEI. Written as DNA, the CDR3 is TGTGCCAGCTTCGAGGGTACCACCGGGGAGCTGTTTTTT. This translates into CASFEGTTGELFF. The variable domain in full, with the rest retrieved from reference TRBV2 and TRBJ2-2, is EPEVTQTPSHQVTQMGQEVILRCVPISNHLYFYWYRQILGQKVEFLVSFYNNEISEKSEIFDDQFSVERPDGSNFTLKIRSTKLEDSAMYFCASFEGTTGELFFGEGSRLTVL.

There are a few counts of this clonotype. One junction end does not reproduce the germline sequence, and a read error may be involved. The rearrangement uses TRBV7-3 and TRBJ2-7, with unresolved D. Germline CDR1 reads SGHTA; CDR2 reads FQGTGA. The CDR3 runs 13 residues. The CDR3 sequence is CASSAHDSYEQYF. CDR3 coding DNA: TGTGCCAGCAGCGCTCATGACTCCTACGAGCAGTACTTT.

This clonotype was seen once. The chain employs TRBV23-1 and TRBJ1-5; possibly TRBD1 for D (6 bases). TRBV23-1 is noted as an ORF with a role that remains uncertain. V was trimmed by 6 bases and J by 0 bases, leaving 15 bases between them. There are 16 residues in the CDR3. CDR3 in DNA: TGCGCCAGCAGACCGGGACACACTTATAGCAATCAGCCCCAGCATTTT. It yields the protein CASRPGHTYSNQPQHF.

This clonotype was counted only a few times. The CDR3 DNA is TGTGCCAGCAGTCCAGGACAGGAAAGCACAGATACGCAGTATTTT. The encoded protein is CASSPGQESTDTQYF. This chain joins TRBV28 and TRBJ2-3; 7 nucleotides match TRBD1. This CDR3 comprises 15 residues. The junction had 5 bases not matched to a gene; V was cut back by 5 bases and J by 0 bases. CDR1 is MDHEN, CDR2 SYDVKM, per germline.

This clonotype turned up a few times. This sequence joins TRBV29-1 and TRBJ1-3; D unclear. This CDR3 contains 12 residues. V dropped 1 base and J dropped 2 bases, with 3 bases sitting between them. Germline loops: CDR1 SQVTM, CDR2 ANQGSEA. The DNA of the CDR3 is TGCAGCGTTGAAGGGGCTGGAAACACCATATATTTT. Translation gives CSVEGAGNTIYF.

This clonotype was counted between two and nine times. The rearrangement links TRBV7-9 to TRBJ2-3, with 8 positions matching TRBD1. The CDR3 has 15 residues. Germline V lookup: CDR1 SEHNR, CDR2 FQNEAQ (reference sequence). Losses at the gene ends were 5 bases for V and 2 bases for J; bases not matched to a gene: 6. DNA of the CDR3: TGTGCCAGCAGCCCTCGACAGGGGAACACAGATACGCAGTATTTT. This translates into CASSPRQGNTDTQYF.

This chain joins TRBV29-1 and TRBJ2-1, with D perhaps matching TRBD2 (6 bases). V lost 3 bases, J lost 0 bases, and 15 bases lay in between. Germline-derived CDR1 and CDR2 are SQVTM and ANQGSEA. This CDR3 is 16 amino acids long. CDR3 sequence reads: CSVEGMQGLSYNEQFF. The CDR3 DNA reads TGCAGCGTTGAGGGGATGCAGGGACTCTCCTACAATGAGCAGTTCTTC.

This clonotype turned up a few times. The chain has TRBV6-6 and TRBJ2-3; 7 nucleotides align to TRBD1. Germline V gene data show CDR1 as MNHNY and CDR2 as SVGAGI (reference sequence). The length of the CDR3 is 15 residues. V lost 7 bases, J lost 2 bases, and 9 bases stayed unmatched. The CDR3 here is CASTKGTEFTDTQYF. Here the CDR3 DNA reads TGTGCCAGCACCAAAGGGACAGAGTTCACAGATACGCAGTATTTT.

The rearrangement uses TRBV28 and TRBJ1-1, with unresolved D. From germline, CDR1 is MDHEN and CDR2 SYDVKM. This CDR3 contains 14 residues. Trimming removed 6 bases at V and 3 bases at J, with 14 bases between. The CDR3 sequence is CASSYTERDTEAFF. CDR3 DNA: TGTGCCAGCAGCTACACGGAGCGGGACACTGAAGCTTTCTTT.

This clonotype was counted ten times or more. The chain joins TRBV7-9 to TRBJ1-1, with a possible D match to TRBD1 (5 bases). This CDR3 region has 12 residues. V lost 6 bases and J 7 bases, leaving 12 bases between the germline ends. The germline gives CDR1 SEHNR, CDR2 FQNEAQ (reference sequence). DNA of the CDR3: TGTGCCAGCAGAGGAGGACATTTTGAAGCTTTCTTT. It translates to CASRGGHFEAFF. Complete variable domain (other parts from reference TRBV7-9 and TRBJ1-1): DTGVSQNPRHKITKRGQNVTFRCDPISEHNRLYWYRQTLGQGPEFLTYFQNEAQLEKSRLLSDRFSAERPKGSFSTLEIQRTEQGDSAMYLCASRGGHFEAFFGQGTRLTVV.

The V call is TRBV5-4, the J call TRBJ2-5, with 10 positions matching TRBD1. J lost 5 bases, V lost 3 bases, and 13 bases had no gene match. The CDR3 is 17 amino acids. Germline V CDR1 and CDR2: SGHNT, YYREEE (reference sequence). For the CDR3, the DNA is TGTGCCAGCAGCTCGGGACAGGGGCCGTCCGTCGTGGAGACCCAGTACTTC. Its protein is CASSSGQGPSVVETQYF.

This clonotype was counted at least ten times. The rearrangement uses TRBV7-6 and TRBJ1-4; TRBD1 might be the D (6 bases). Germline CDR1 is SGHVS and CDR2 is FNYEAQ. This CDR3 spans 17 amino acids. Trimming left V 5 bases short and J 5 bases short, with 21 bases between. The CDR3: CASSETSWGGGNEKLFF. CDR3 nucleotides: TGTGCCAGCAGCGAGACCTCCTGGGGAGGGGGAAATGAAAAACTGTTTTTT.

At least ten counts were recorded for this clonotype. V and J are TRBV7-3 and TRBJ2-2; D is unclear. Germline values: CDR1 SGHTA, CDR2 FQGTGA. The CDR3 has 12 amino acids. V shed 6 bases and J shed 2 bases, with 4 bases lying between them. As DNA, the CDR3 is TGTGCCAGCAGATCCAACACCGGGGAGCTGTTTTTT. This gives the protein CASRSNTGELFF.

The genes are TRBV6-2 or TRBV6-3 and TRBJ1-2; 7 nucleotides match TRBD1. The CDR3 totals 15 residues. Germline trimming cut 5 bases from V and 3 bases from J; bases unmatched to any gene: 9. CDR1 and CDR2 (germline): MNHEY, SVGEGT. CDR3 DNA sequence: TGTGCCAGCAGTGCGGAGGGGGCGCAGGACTATGGCTACACCTTC. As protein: CASSAEGAQDYGYTF.

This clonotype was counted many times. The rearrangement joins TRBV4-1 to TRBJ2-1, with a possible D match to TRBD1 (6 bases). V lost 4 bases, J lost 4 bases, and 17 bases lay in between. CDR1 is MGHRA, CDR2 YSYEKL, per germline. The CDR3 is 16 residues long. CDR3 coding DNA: TGCGCCAGCAGCCGGCTGGACAGCCCTATATACAATGAGCAGTTCTTC. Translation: CASSRLDSPIYNEQFF.

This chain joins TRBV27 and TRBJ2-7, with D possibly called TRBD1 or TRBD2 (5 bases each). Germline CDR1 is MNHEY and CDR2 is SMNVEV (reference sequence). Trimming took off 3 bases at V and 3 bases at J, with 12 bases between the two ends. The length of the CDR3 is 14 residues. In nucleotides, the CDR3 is TGTGCCAGCAGTTTTTCCGCAGGGAGCTACGAGCAGTACTTC. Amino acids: CASSFSAGSYEQYF.

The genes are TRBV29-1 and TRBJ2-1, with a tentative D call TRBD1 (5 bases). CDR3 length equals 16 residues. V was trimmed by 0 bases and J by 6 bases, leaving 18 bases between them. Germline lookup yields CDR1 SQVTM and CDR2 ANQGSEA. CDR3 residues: CSVEEDQGVRCNEQFF. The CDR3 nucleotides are TGCAGCGTTGAAGAGGATCAAGGGGTTCGTTGCAATGAGCAGTTCTTC.

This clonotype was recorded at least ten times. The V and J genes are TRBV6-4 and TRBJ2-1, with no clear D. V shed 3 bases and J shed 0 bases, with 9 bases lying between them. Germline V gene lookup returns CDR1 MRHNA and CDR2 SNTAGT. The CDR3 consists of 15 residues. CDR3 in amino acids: CASSDVPFSYNEQFF. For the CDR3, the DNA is TGTGCCAGCAGTGATGTCCCCTTCTCCTACAATGAGCAGTTCTTC.

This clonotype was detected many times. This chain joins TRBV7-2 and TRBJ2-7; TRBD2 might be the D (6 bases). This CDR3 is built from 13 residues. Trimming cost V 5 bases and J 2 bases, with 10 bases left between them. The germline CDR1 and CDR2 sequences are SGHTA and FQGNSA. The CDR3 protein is CASSPEGTYEQYF. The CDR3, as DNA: TGTGCCAGCAGCCCGGAGGGGACCTACGAGCAGTACTTC. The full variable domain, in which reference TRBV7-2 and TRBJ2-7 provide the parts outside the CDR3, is GAGVSQSPSNKVTEKGKDVELRCDPISGHTALYWYRQSLGQGLEFLIYFQGNSAPDKSGLPSDRFSAERTGGSVSTLTIQRTQQEDSAVYLCASSPEGTYEQYFGPGTRLTVT.